This T cell receptor (beta chain) is from a study of Ad26.COV2.S vaccination and SARS-CoV-2 variants. Broader study findings: Whether participants received vaccine or placebo, their non-spike TCR breadth was similar.

Sequencing used immunoSEQ multiplex PCR; TCRdb keeps in-frame clones, though not all of them. The table records over 130,000 clones, about nine tenths of them present only once. The CDR3 loop spans 13 amino acids. Deletions cut 7 bases from V and 6 bases from J, with 16 bases between. From germline, CDR1 is MNHEY and CDR2 SVGAGI. Points on this clone: The antigen is unknown.

The receptor was derived from a human donor who had recovered from COVID-19. The sample here was peripheral blood, taken after recovery from COVID-19. The chain couples TRBV6-5 to TRBJ2-7, with D hard to call. The CDR3 here is CASKPAIIPEQYF. CDR3 coding DNA: TGTGCCAGCAAGCCGGCCATTATTCCCGAGCAGTACTTC.